This entry concerns a single T cell receptor (beta chain). How the authors handled the data: Amplified reference gene primers provided the basis for estimating nucleated cell counts. Only in-frame clones appear in the TCRdb table, and some are missing; sequencing was by immunoSEQ multiplex PCR. V, J and clone size are those of that table, while D and trimming were read from the DNA. The sample yields about 52,000 clones, around 85% seen once. This record comes from a study of blood T cell repertoires in COVID-19. Study-level background: The study drew acute and convalescent COVID-19 samples from the United States, Italy and Spain. The cDNA or gDNA used as material had been derived from T cells, B-cell-depleted T cells, or PBMCs.

V was pared by 4 bases and J by 0 bases, with 11 bases of the junction left unmatched. This CDR3 has 18 residues. CDR1 is SSHAT and CDR2 is FNYEAQ in the germline V gene (reference sequence). The gene calls are TRBV7-7 and TRBJ2-1, with 8 nucleotides matching TRBD2. The sequence derives from a human donor in a cohort sampled during active COVID-19. Sequenced material: peripheral blood. Written as DNA, the CDR3 is TGTGCCAGCAGCTCCTTAGCGGGAACCAGCAGCTCCTACAATGAGCAGTTCTTC. This encodes CASSSLAGTSSSYNEQFF.